Presented here are 23 T cell receptor beta chains from one specimen sequenced in a study of cytomegalovirus exposure and HLA in healthy donors. Primers for the PCR totalled 60 Vbeta and 13 Jbeta. Here immunoSEQ multiplex PCR was the method, and the copy in TCRdb shows in-frame clones only, minus some. The sample carries around 170,000 clones, roughly 84% recorded once. Sequences were obtained from PBMCs. The receptors come from a woman between 50 and 59 years old in good health and CMV-seropositive.

The genes are TRBV29-1 and TRBJ1-1; 7 bases match TRBD1. This CDR3 is built from 13 residues. The germline gives CDR1 SQVTM, CDR2 ANQGSEA. J lost 10 bases, V lost 3 bases, and 11 bases had no gene match. CDR3 sequence (DNA): TGCAGCGTTGACAAGACGGGGGACAGATCAGCTTTCTTT. Translated, it gives CSVDKTGDRSAFF.

The chain employs TRBV6-1 and TRBJ1-2, with a weak D call TRBD1 (5 bases). Deletions cut 1 base from V and 5 bases from J, with 8 bases between. This CDR3 has 13 residues. In germline, CDR1 is MNHNS, CDR2 SASEGT. The CDR3 is CASSEGKGYGYTF. The CDR3 DNA reads TGTGCCAGCAGTGAAGGAAAGGGGTATGGCTACACCTTC.

This clone was observed a handful of times. This chain joins TRBV5-6 and TRBJ1-5; 8 bases line up with TRBD1. Germline V gives CDR1 SGHDT, CDR2 YYEEEE. V dropped 0 bases and J dropped 3; count of bases not matched to a gene: 8. The CDR3 runs 17 residues. The CDR3 reads CASSLGVWDRNNQPQHF. As DNA, the CDR3 is TGTGCCAGCAGCTTGGGGGTTTGGGACAGGAACAATCAGCCCCAGCATTTT.

The CDR3 DNA is TGTGCCAGCAGCCCATACGGGACTAGCGGGGGCCCGAGCACAGATACGCAGTATTTT. Translating it yields CASSPYGTSGGPSTDTQYF. V usage is TRBV7-2 and J usage is TRBJ2-3, with 14 bases that match TRBD2. The CDR3 loop spans 19 amino acids. The germline CDR1 and CDR2 sequences are SGHTA and FQGNSA. V gave up 5 bases and J gave up 0 bases; unmatched junction bases: 10.

About this clone itself: Germline is not matched at one junction end, which may reflect a read error. The V and J genes are TRBV19 and TRBJ1-5; possible D gene TRBD1, 5 bases. CDR1 and CDR2 (germline): LNHDA, SQIVND (reference sequence). The CDR3 is 14 amino acids. This CDR3 reads CAGRGAYSNQPQHF. The DNA of the CDR3 is TGTGCCGGTAGAGGGGCTTATAGCAATCAGCCCCAGCATTTT. Full variable domain (rest looked up from reference TRBV19 and TRBJ1-5): DGGITQSPKYLFRKEGQNVTLSCEQNLNHDAMYWYRQDPGQGLRLIYYSQIVNDFQKGDIAEGYSVSREKKESFPLTVTSAQKNPTAFYLCAGRGAYSNQPQHFGDGTRLSIL.

This clone was picked up a small number of times. This chain uses TRBV4-3 with TRBJ1-4, with TRBD1 matching 7 bases. Trimming removed 0 bases from V and 14 bases from J; junction bases left unmatched: 9. The germline gives CDR1 LGHNA, CDR2 YSLEER. The CDR3 consists of 14 residues. The CDR3 region is CASSQDVYSRGLFF. The DNA for the CDR3 is TGCGCCAGCAGCCAAGATGTATATAGCAGGGGGCTGTTTTTT.

V is TRBV2 and J is TRBJ2-1; 8 bases are a match to TRBD2. Trimming cost V 4 bases and J 9 bases; bases outside gene matches: 17. Germline CDR1 SNHLY, CDR2 FYNNEI. This CDR3 has 17 amino acids. The CDR3 DNA sequence: TGTGCCAGCAGTGGCCAAATTGGTCGGGGGGGCGGGTCTGAGCAGTTCTTC. This encodes CASSGQIGRGGGSEQFF. Looking up the rest from reference TRBV2 and TRBJ2-1 gives the full variable domain: EPEVTQTPSHQVTQMGQEVILRCVPISNHLYFYWYRQILGQKVEFLVSFYNNEISEKSEIFDDQFSVERPDGSNFTLKIRSTKLEDSAMYFCASSGQIGRGGGSEQFFGPGTRLTVL.

The genes are TRBV5-6 and TRBJ2-7; the D gene is possibly TRBD1 (6 bases). The CDR3 is made up of 15 amino acids. Germline values: CDR1 SGHDT, CDR2 YYEEEE. V was shortened by 2 bases and J by 2 bases, with 14 bases between the two germline ends. Written as DNA, the CDR3 is TGTGCCAGCAGCTTTAGAAAGGGGGATACCTACGAGCAGTACTTC. Translation gives CASSFRKGDTYEQYF.

The rearrangement joins TRBV5-6 to TRBJ1-1; no definite D call. V was clipped by 2 bases and J by 3 bases, with 14 bases between them. The CDR3 extends over 15 amino acids. The germline V gene has CDR1 SGHDT and CDR2 YYEEEE. CDR3 region: CASSFRISGHTEAFF. CDR3 in DNA: TGTGCCAGCAGCTTTAGAATATCGGGTCACACTGAAGCTTTCTTT.

About this clone itself: The identical CDR3 is also encoded by other nucleotide sequences in the sample. The chain links TRBV19 to TRBJ1-2; 10 nucleotides match TRBD1. The germline gives CDR1 LNHDA, CDR2 SQIVND (reference sequence). The V gene end was trimmed by 5 bases and the J gene end by 4 bases; junction bases not matched to a gene: 7. The CDR3 spans 15 residues. CDR3: CASSPRQGAGYGYTF. CDR3 bases: TGTGCCAGTAGTCCCCGACAGGGGGCCGGCTATGGCTACACCTTC. Full variable domain (missing parts from reference TRBV19 and TRBJ1-2): DGGITQSPKYLFRKEGQNVTLSCEQNLNHDAMYWYRQDPGQGLRLIYYSQIVNDFQKGDIAEGYSVSREKKESFPLTVTSAQKNPTAFYLCASSPRQGAGYGYTFGSGTRLTVV.

Details on this clone: One end of the junction is discordant with germline, which a read error may explain. The chain has TRBV30 and TRBJ2-7; 8 bases fit TRBD1. CDR3 length: 13 amino acids. Germline V gene lookup returns CDR1 GTSNPN and CDR2 SVGIG (reference sequence). The CDR3: CAWSVQKDRELYF. CDR3 nucleotide sequence: TGTGCCTGGAGTGTACAGAAGGACAGGGAGCTGTACTTC.

The chain employs TRBV7-2 and TRBJ1-2; TRBD1 agrees at 7 bases. In germline, CDR1 is SGHTA, CDR2 FQGNSA. V shed 5 bases, J shed 2 bases, and the junction held 2 bases outside the gene matches. The length of the CDR3 is 13 residues. CDR3 amino acids: CASSPDRNYGYTF. In DNA form, the CDR3 reads TGTGCCAGCAGCCCGGACAGGAACTATGGCTACACCTTC.

The chain is built from TRBV4-1 and TRBJ1-2; TRBD1 agrees at 10 bases. V lost 2 bases, J lost 3 bases, and 3 bases stayed unmatched. The CDR3 is 15 residues long. CDR1 is MGHRA and CDR2 is YSYEKL in the germline V gene. CDR3 bases: TGCGCCAGCAGCCAATTGACAGGGGGCGACTATGGCTACACCTTC. The encoded protein is CASSQLTGGDYGYTF.

V gene TRBV29-1 combines with J gene TRBJ1-2, with D uncertain. The CDR3 spans 13 residues. V was shortened by 2 bases and J by 4 bases, with 11 bases between the two germline ends. Germline V gene data show CDR1 as SQVTM and CDR2 as ANQGSEA. The CDR3 protein is CSVELLAGYGYTF. As DNA, the CDR3 is TGCAGCGTTGAATTGCTGGCGGGCTATGGCTACACCTTC. The full variable domain, completed using reference TRBV29-1 and TRBJ1-2, is SAVISQKPSRDICQRGTSLTIQCQVDSQVTMMFWYRQQPGQSLTLIATANQGSEATYESGFVIDKFPISRPNLTFSTLTVSNMSPEDSSIYLCSVELLAGYGYTFGSGTRLTVV.

V and J are TRBV11-2 and TRBJ1-2, with D possibly matching TRBD1 (6 bases). V lost 5 bases to trimming and J lost 3 bases, with 13 bases between them. Germline CDR1 is SGHAT and CDR2 is FQNNGV. The CDR3 has 14 amino acids. For the CDR3, the DNA is TGTGCCAGCAGCCGCTATCGGACAGACTATGGCTACACCTTC. It yields the protein CASSRYRTDYGYTF.

V is TRBV4-1 and J is TRBJ2-1; 9 nucleotides line up with TRBD1. This CDR3 contains 16 residues. Trimming cost V 3 bases and J 3 bases; bases outside gene matches: 6. Germline CDR1 and CDR2: MGHRA and YSYEKL. This CDR3 reads CASSHGQGTLYNEQFF. As DNA, the CDR3 is TGCGCCAGCAGCCATGGACAGGGGACGCTCTACAATGAGCAGTTCTTC.

The sample holds one count of this clone. The chain is built from TRBV19 and TRBJ1-6; possibly TRBD1 for D (6 bases). CDR1 is LNHDA and CDR2 is SQIVND in the germline V gene (reference sequence). The CDR3 sequence is 14 residues long. V was trimmed by 5 bases and J by 4 bases, leaving 9 bases between them. CDR3 sequence reads: CASSLGQYNSPLHF. CDR3 DNA sequence: TGTGCCAGTAGTCTCGGACAGTATAATTCACCCCTCCACTTT.

This clone turned up a few times. V and J are TRBV6-5 and TRBJ1-6; 9 positions match TRBD1. CDR1 is MNHEY, CDR2 SVGAGI, per germline. The CDR3 is 15 residues long. V was clipped by 6 bases and J by 5 bases; unmatched bases: 5. DNA of the CDR3: TGTGCCAGCAGACCCGACAGGGGGGATAATTCACCCCTCCACTTT. Encoded protein: CASRPDRGDNSPLHF.

This chain joins TRBV7-9 and TRBJ2-5, with 14 nucleotides matching TRBD2. The J call may be in error: the DNA end matches TRBJ2-7 better. Germline V gene sequence: CDR1 SEHNR, CDR2 FQNEAQ (reference sequence). This CDR3 has 18 amino acids. CDR3 protein: CASSTGTSGGQGTYEQYF. The CDR3 nucleotides read TGTGCCAGCAGCACCGGGACTAGCGGGGGCCAAGGAACCTACGAGCAGTACTTC.

This clone showed up just once. V usage is TRBV29-1 and J usage is TRBJ2-5; no clear D gene. V gave up 3 bases and J gave up 7 bases, with 15 bases separating them. The CDR3 has 13 residues. CDR1 is SQVTM and CDR2 is ANQGSEA in the germline V gene. The DNA of the CDR3 is TGCAGCGTTGACGAACCCGCCGGTCCGACCCAGTACTTC. Its translation is CSVDEPAGPTQYF.

The V gene is TRBV9, the J gene TRBJ1-1; 8 nucleotides match TRBD1. The germline V gene encodes CDR1 SGDLS and CDR2 YYNGEE. V lost 3 bases, J lost 5 bases, and 3 bases stayed unmatched. The CDR3 runs to 13 residues. CDR3 in amino acids: CASSGGTGTEAFF. In nucleotides, the CDR3 is TGTGCCAGCAGCGGCGGGACAGGAACTGAAGCTTTCTTT.

The chain carries TRBV7-8 and TRBJ2-3; 9 bases are a match to TRBD2. The germline V gene has CDR1 SGHVS and CDR2 FQNEAQ. Losses at the gene ends were 7 bases for V and 2 bases for J; bases not matched to a gene: 1. There are 13 residues in the CDR3. CDR3 sequence (DNA): TGTGCCAGCAAGCGGGGGGACACAGATACGCAGTATTTT. It codes for CASKRGDTDTQYF.

Notes on this clone: At the DNA level, this CDR3 is encoded by other sequences in the same sample as well. V and J are TRBV5-4 and TRBJ1-1; D possibly corresponds to TRBD1 (5 bases). CDR3 size: 15 residues. CDR1 and CDR2 (germline): SGHNT, YYREEE (reference sequence). The germline V and J ends were trimmed by 0 bases and 0 bases, with 9 bases remaining between them. The CDR3 nucleotides read TGTGCCAGCAGCTTGGACTCGGGGGTGAACACTGAAGCTTTCTTT. Residues: CASSLDSGVNTEAFF.